This TCR beta chain appears in the sequencing data of a study of cytomegalovirus exposure and HLA in healthy donors. Study background: The same platform was used for the roughly 120 validation repertoires as for the approximately 630 first-cohort repertoires, as reported in a later analysis.

The CDR3 is 16 residues long. V shed 4 bases, J shed 7 bases, and the junction held 14 bases outside the gene matches. Per the germline V gene, CDR1 is MDHEN and CDR2 is SYDVKM. Clones were read by immunoSEQ multiplex PCR, and TCRdb kept only the in-frame ones, dropping some. The table records about 140,000 clones, approximately 85% of them present only once. The chain employs TRBV28 and TRBJ2-7; 9 positions match TRBD1. The receptor was isolated from a woman aged 25 to 39 in good health and CMV-seronegative. The material sequenced was PBMCs. The CDR3 nucleotides read TGTGCCAGCAGTTCTTACCGGGACGACAGGGGGTGGGAGCAGTACTTC. Protein product: CASSSYRDDRGWEQYF.